This T cell receptor (beta chain) was obtained from a study of T cells after yellow fever vaccination. Findings and caveats of the study: Clones that expanded after primary vaccination mostly reappeared after the booster (around 96% CD4, 88% CD8).

CDR3 length equals 16 residues. Trimming removed 3 bases at V and 7 bases at J, with 20 bases between. From germline, CDR1 is SEHNR and CDR2 FQNEAQ (reference sequence). As TCR cDNA was made by 5'RACE template switching, a universal primer site and UMIs were added. TCRdb called the 5' RACE reads again in MiXCR, with one record for every CDR3 protein. The data contain roughly 310,000 distinct CDR3 sequences, around 4% of them seen just once; the ten biggest clones take up around 24%. Notes on this clonotype: Its target is not known.

The gene calls are TRBV7-9 and TRBJ2-3; tentatively, D is TRBD1 or TRBD2 (5 bases each). This TCR was sampled from a man younger than 35 who received the YFV17D yellow fever vaccine. Material: PBMCs, obtained on the day of the yellow fever booster vaccination. The CDR3 loop is CASSFGNRGRGNTQYF. In nucleotides, the CDR3 is TGTGCCAGCAGCTTCGGAAACCGGGGCCGTGGGAATACGCAGTATTTT.